These 6 T cell receptor beta chains were sequenced from one sample in a study of T cell repertoires in cytomegalovirus infection. TCRdb re-analysed the reads in MiXCR, keeping a single row per CDR3 protein. The sample shows more than 250,000 distinct CDR3 sequences, 20% to 30% of them seen only once. Their target antigens are unknown. Sequencing was performed on cultured PBMCs, taken from culture after CMV antigen stimulation. These receptors came from a human donor in good health (CMV status not recorded). Some clones in this sample may be carry-over from other donors' samples.

This clonotype was seen only a few times. The rearrangement uses TRBV29-1 and TRBJ1-1; TRBD1 is a possible D gene (5 bases). V lost 3 bases, J lost 1 base, and 9 bases lay in between. The CDR3 runs 13 residues. CDR1 is SQVTM, CDR2 ANQGSEA, per germline. This CDR3 reads CSVEGRWNTEAFF. In nucleotides, the CDR3 is TGCAGCGTTGAGGGACGCTGGAACACTGAAGCTTTCTTT.

This clonotype was detected a few times. CDR3 in DNA: TGTGCCAGCAGTCGGACTAGCGGGAGTACGGTTGCCAAAAACATTCAGTACTTC. Protein sequence: CASSRTSGSTVAKNIQYF. V usage is TRBV12-3 or TRBV12-4 and J usage is TRBJ2-4; 13 positions agree with TRBD2. There are 18 residues in the CDR3. J gave up 1 base and V 5 bases, and 8 bases lay outside the gene matches.

This clonotype was counted many times. V gene TRBV7-2 combines with J gene TRBJ1-1, with unresolved D. The CDR3 is 18 residues long. Trimming removed 6 bases at V and 0 bases at J, with 23 bases between. CDR1 is SGHTA and CDR2 is FQGNSA in the germline V gene. The CDR3 coding sequence is TGTGCCAGCAGACCTAGGGCAGGCCTAAAAGACATGAACACTGAAGCTTTCTTT. It codes for CASRPRAGLKDMNTEAFF.

This clonotype was counted between two and nine times. The chain recombines TRBV19 with TRBJ1-3, with D possibly TRBD1 on 6 matching bases. The length of the CDR3 is 15 residues. Trimming removed 6 bases from V and 4 bases from J, with 16 bases in between. Germline V gives CDR1 LNHDA, CDR2 SQIVND (reference sequence). CDR3 sequence (DNA): TGTGCCAGTAGCACGGGAGGGGGTAGAGGAAACACCATATATTTT. It is translated as CASSTGGGRGNTIYF.

The chain has TRBV7-2 and TRBJ2-4; 8 nucleotides line up with TRBD2. Trimming took 0 bases from V and 7 from J; bases not matched to a gene: 5. CDR1 and CDR2 (germline): SGHTA, FQGNSA. There are 15 residues in the CDR3. CDR3 sequence reads: CASSLASGRGNIQYF. In nucleotides, the CDR3 is TGTGCCAGCAGCTTAGCGAGCGGGAGAGGGAACATTCAGTACTTC.

The CDR3 DNA reads TGTGCCAGCAGTTCTAGCGGGAGGGGGAAGTTCTTC. Protein: CASSSSGRGKFF. This chain connects TRBV7-9 to TRBJ2-1; TRBD2 aligns across 12 bases. CDR1 SEHNR and CDR2 FQNEAQ come from the germline V gene (reference sequence). Trimming took 6 bases from V and 14 from J; bases not matched to a gene: 5. This CDR3 has 12 amino acids.